The 32 T cell receptor beta chains below come from one sample, sequenced in a study of CD8 T cells in Susac syndrome. 0.5 to 1 ug RNA was reverse transcribed with random hexamers. TCRdb reanalysed the immunoSEQ multiplex PCR reads using MiXCR and keeps one entry per CDR3 protein. The top ten clones hold approximately 0.42% of a sample with 70,000 to 85,000 distinct CDR3 sequences, 95% to 97% of them seen once. What was sequenced was CD8+ T cells from PBMCs. The source is a human donor with Susac syndrome.

V is TRBV9 and J is TRBJ2-1; 9 positions agree with TRBD2. Per the germline V gene, CDR1 is SGDLS and CDR2 is YYNGEE. V was pared by 5 bases and J by 9 bases, with 3 bases of the junction left unmatched. The CDR3 consists of 12 residues. CDR3 nucleotides: TGTGCCAGCAGTGGAGCGGGAGGTGAGCAGTTCTTC. Residues: CASSGAGGEQFF.

The chain couples TRBV24-1 to TRBJ2-1; 11 bases are a match to TRBD2. The CDR3 sequence is 14 residues long. In germline, CDR1 is KGHDR, CDR2 SFDVKD. V lost 3 bases and J lost 8; bases outside the gene matches: 2. CDR3 sequence: CATSDLAGGDEQFF. The CDR3 DNA sequence: TGTGCCACCAGTGATCTAGCGGGGGGTGATGAGCAGTTCTTC.

This chain uses TRBV19 with TRBJ2-1, with D tentatively TRBD2 (5 bases). CDR3 length: 12 amino acids. V lost 6 bases, J lost 5 bases, and 8 bases lay in between. Germline V lookup: CDR1 LNHDA, CDR2 SQIVND (reference sequence). In DNA form, the CDR3 reads TGTGCCAGTAGCATTAGCGACAATGAGCAGTTCTTC. Its protein is CASSISDNEQFF.

This chain links TRBV30 with TRBJ2-6; D not resolved. This CDR3 comprises 14 residues. Trimming stripped 0 bases from V and 2 bases from J, with 5 bases between. Germline CDR1 GTSNPN, CDR2 SVGIG (reference sequence). The CDR3 loop reads CAWSVAAGANVLTF. The CDR3 DNA is TGTGCCTGGAGTGTAGCCGCTGGGGCCAACGTCCTGACTTTC.

The gene calls are TRBV20-1 and TRBJ2-1; D is unresolved. Germline loops: CDR1 DFQATT, CDR2 SNEGSKA (reference sequence). Trimming took off 5 bases at V and 6 bases at J, with 5 bases between the two ends. The CDR3 covers 10 residues. The CDR3 DNA reads as TGCAGTGCTTTCAGCAATGAGCAGTTCTTC. It encodes CSAFSNEQFF.

CDR3: CASRMGVRQPQHF. The CDR3 DNA follows: TGTGCCAGCCGTATGGGGGTTCGGCAGCCCCAGCATTTT. The chain combines TRBV27 with TRBJ1-5, with D possibly being TRBD1 (5 bases). Trimming cost V 8 bases and J 7 bases, with 15 bases left between them. The CDR3 has 13 amino acids. From germline, CDR1 is MNHEY and CDR2 SMNVEV (reference sequence).

This rearrangement joins TRBV5-4 to TRBJ2-7; maybe TRBD1 (5 bases). With 1 base removed from V and 0 bases from J, the gap between germline ends came to 8 bases. The CDR3 has 14 residues. The V gene's germline CDR1 is SGHNT and CDR2 YYREEE (reference sequence). The CDR3 DNA is TGTGCCAGCAGCTTGTGGGGCAGCTCCTACGAGCAGTACTTC. This codes for CASSLWGSSYEQYF.

The chain is built from TRBV28 and TRBJ2-1; 8 bases are a match to TRBD1. Germline V lookup: CDR1 MDHEN, CDR2 SYDVKM. The CDR3 sequence is 17 residues long. The junction had 18 bases not matched to a gene; V was cut back by 2 bases and J by 12 bases. The CDR3 DNA follows: TGTGCCAGCAGTTTACACGGGACGCAGGGGGCGCGTAGATGGCAGTTCTTC. Translation gives CASSLHGTQGARRWQFF.

This rearrangement joins TRBV9 to TRBJ2-3; TRBD2 matches 9 bases. This CDR3 contains 15 residues. Germline CDR1 is SGDLS and CDR2 is YYNGEE. J was trimmed by 1 base and V by 0 bases; bases with no gene match: 0. The CDR3 sequence: CASSVVAGGTDTQYF. The CDR3 DNA follows: TGTGCCAGCAGCGTAGTAGCGGGAGGCACAGATACGCAGTATTTT.

This chain joins TRBV12-3 or TRBV12-4 and TRBJ1-1; unclear D gene. Trimming took 3 bases from V and 1 from J, leaving 6 bases between them. CDR3 length equals 13 residues. The CDR3 region has the DNA TGTGCCAGCAGTTTCCCCAGGAACACTGAAGCTTTCTTT. Amino acids: CASSFPRNTEAFF.

The genes are TRBV25-1 and TRBJ1-1, with 7 bases that match TRBD1. Trimming removed 5 bases from V and 7 bases from J; junction bases left unmatched: 10. Germline CDR1 and CDR2: MGHDK and SYGVNS. The CDR3 sequence is 14 residues long. CDR3 DNA: TGTGCCAGCAGTCGGTCGGGCAGGGGGAATGAAGCTTTCTTT. This codes for CASSRSGRGNEAFF.

This clonotype was seen once. The V gene is TRBV29-1, the J gene TRBJ2-7; 10 positions agree with TRBD1. This CDR3 has 14 residues. With V trimmed by 1 base and J by 6 bases, 6 bases remained unmatched. CDR1 and CDR2 (germline): SQVTM, ANQGSEA. The CDR3 bases are TGCAGCGTTGAAGGGGGACAGGGGCCGACCGAGCAGTACTTC. This sequence encodes CSVEGGQGPTEQYF.

The gene calls are TRBV7-8 and TRBJ2-1; D is possibly TRBD1 or TRBD2 (5 bases each). Deletions cut 4 bases from V and 7 bases from J, with 11 bases between. Germline assignment: CDR1 SGHVS and CDR2 FQNEAQ. This CDR3 is built from 13 residues. CDR3: CASSSGTGNEQFF. As DNA, the CDR3 is TGTGCCAGCAGCTCCGGGACGGGTAATGAGCAGTTCTTC.

The chain combines TRBV20-1 with TRBJ2-7; 10 bases are shared with TRBD2. The CDR3 sequence is 15 residues long. With V trimmed by 4 bases and J by 2 bases, 8 bases remained unmatched. Germline V lookup: CDR1 DFQATT, CDR2 SNEGSKA (reference sequence). The CDR3 is CSANYLAGVAYEQYF. The CDR3 DNA reads TGCAGTGCTAACTACCTAGCGGGAGTGGCCTACGAGCAGTACTTC.

The V call is TRBV13, the J call TRBJ2-2; D gene uncertain. The V end was cut by 3 bases, the J end by 0 bases, with 5 bases between. The CDR3 covers 14 residues. Germline V lookup: CDR1 PRHDT, CDR2 FYEKMQ (reference sequence). The CDR3 loop is CASSFPTNTGELFF. In DNA, the CDR3 is TGTGCCAGCAGCTTCCCCACGAACACCGGGGAGCTGTTTTTT. Variable domain in full (rest from reference TRBV13 and TRBJ2-2): AAGVIQSPRHLIKEKRETATLKCYPIPRHDTVYWYQQGPGQDPQFLISFYEKMQSDKGSIPDRFSAQQFSDYHSELNMSSLELGDSALYFCASSFPTNTGELFFGEGSRLTVL.

The CDR3, as DNA: TGTGCCAGCAGCTTTCGGAGCGGAGCCACGGATGAGCAGTTCTTC. Translated: CASSFRSGATDEQFF. This chain uses TRBV7-9 with TRBJ2-1; possible D gene TRBD2, 5 bases. Looked up from germline, CDR1 is SEHNR and CDR2 is FQNEAQ (reference sequence). This CDR3 region has 15 residues. V was cut by 3 bases and J by 8 bases, with 17 bases left in between.

This clonotype was detected only once. The chain uses TRBV20-1 and TRBJ2-3; D gene uncertain. The CDR3 extends over 14 amino acids. The V and J ends lost 1 base and 0 bases respectively, with 8 bases between them. Germline loops: CDR1 DFQATT, CDR2 SNEGSKA (reference sequence). The CDR3 coding sequence is TGCAGTGCTAGAGTACAGATTAGCACAGATACGCAGTATTTT. Encoded protein: CSARVQISTDTQYF.

The gene calls are TRBV20-1 and TRBJ2-1; 7 bases agree with TRBD2. This CDR3 is built from 11 residues. Germline V gives CDR1 DFQATT, CDR2 SNEGSKA (reference sequence). V was pared by 3 bases and J by 9 bases, with 2 bases of the junction left unmatched. The CDR3 reads CSASGGTEQFF. CDR3 nucleotides: TGCAGTGCTAGCGGGGGGACTGAGCAGTTCTTC.

This clonotype occurred once. The chain employs TRBV27 and TRBJ2-5, with unresolved D. This CDR3 region has 12 residues. Germline values: CDR1 MNHEY, CDR2 SMNVEV (reference sequence). The V gene lost 2 bases and the J gene lost 0 bases, with 1 base spanning the gap. The CDR3 region is CASSLDQETQYF. CDR3 in DNA: TGTGCCAGCAGTTTAGACCAAGAGACCCAGTACTTC.

The genes are TRBV6-5 and TRBJ2-5; D gene unclear. Germline CDR1 MNHEY, CDR2 SVGAGI. V lost 5 bases to trimming and J lost 4 bases, with 14 bases between them. The CDR3 is made up of 14 amino acids. DNA of the CDR3: TGTGCCAGCAGTCATCTGCGGCAGCGAGAGACCCAGTACTTC. This gives the protein CASSHLRQRETQYF.

The genes are TRBV20-1 and TRBJ2-2; D may match TRBD1 or TRBD2 (5 bases each). V gave up 5 bases and J gave up 0 bases, with 16 bases separating them. Germline CDR1 DFQATT, CDR2 SNEGSKA (reference sequence). The length of the CDR3 is 16 residues. In nucleotides, the CDR3 is TGCAGTGCTCCTCAGCCGGGACGGACGAACACCGGGGAGCTGTTTTTT. Its protein is CSAPQPGRTNTGELFF.

CDR3 in DNA: TGCGCCAGCACCTCCGGATTCCCCAATTCCCCGAGCTCCTACAATGAGCAGTTCTTC. Residues: CASTSGFPNSPSSYNEQFF. This chain links TRBV5-1 with TRBJ2-1, with D uncertain. Germline assignment: CDR1 SGHRS and CDR2 YFSETQ. The CDR3 has 19 residues. V lost 6 bases and J 0 bases, leaving 25 bases between the germline ends.

V and J are TRBV27 and TRBJ2-7; D unclear. V was cut by 2 bases and J by 4 bases, with 12 bases left in between. Germline assignment: CDR1 MNHEY and CDR2 SMNVEV (reference sequence). The CDR3 has 14 amino acids. The CDR3 region is CASSLLGGTYEQYF. CDR3 in DNA: TGTGCCAGCAGTTTACTTGGCGGAACGTACGAGCAGTACTTC.

The chain is built from TRBV7-2 and TRBJ1-2; D is unclear. CDR3 length equals 13 residues. CDR1 and CDR2 from the germline V gene are SGHTA and FQGNSA. Trimming took 2 bases from V and 4 from J, leaving 8 bases between them. CDR3: CASSLYLTYGYTF. In DNA, the CDR3 is TGTGCCAGCAGCTTATACCTAACCTATGGCTACACCTTC.

The chain links TRBV29-1 to TRBJ1-2, with D unresolved. The CDR3 contains 11 residues. Trimming shortened V by 7 bases and J by 3 bases, and 9 bases separated the two germline ends. Germline CDR1 and CDR2: SQVTM and ANQGSEA. The CDR3 sequence: CSGMADYGYTF. In DNA form, the CDR3 reads TGCAGCGGGATGGCAGACTATGGCTACACCTTC.

V and J are TRBV28 and TRBJ2-3, with D uncertain. Trimming pared 8 bases from V and 6 bases from J, leaving 12 bases between. This CDR3 has 12 amino acids. Germline CDR1 and CDR2: MDHEN and SYDVKM. The CDR3 DNA is TGTGCCAGCGTGGACGCCCCTGATACGCAGTATTTT. This gives the protein CASVDAPDTQYF.

The rearrangement links TRBV2 to TRBJ2-1, with D possibly matching TRBD1 (6 bases). V shed 8 bases and J shed 7 bases, with 15 bases lying between them. The V gene's germline CDR1 is SNHLY and CDR2 FYNNEI. CDR3 length equals 13 residues. CDR3 residues: CASLITGRNEQFF. CDR3 nucleotides: TGTGCCAGCCTGATTACAGGGCGAAATGAGCAGTTCTTC. Variable domain in full (rest from reference TRBV2 and TRBJ2-1): EPEVTQTPSHQVTQMGQEVILRCVPISNHLYFYWYRQILGQKVEFLVSFYNNEISEKSEIFDDQFSVERPDGSNFTLKIRSTKLEDSAMYFCASLITGRNEQFFGPGTRLTVL.

The rearrangement uses TRBV27 and TRBJ2-1; 8 positions match TRBD1. V shed 3 bases and J 1 base; nucleotides not matched to a gene: 8. Germline values: CDR1 MNHEY, CDR2 SMNVEV (reference sequence). CDR3 length: 17 amino acids. The DNA for the CDR3 is TGTGCCAGCAGTTTCCCACCGCGGACAGGGTCCTACAATGAGCAGTTCTTC. Residues: CASSFPPRTGSYNEQFF.

This clonotype was counted a single time. This rearrangement joins TRBV9 to TRBJ2-7, with D perhaps TRBD1 or TRBD2 (5 bases each). The CDR3 extends over 13 amino acids. Germline CDR1 reads SGDLS; CDR2 reads YYNGEE. V lost 4 bases to trimming and J lost 2 bases, with 10 bases between them. In DNA, the CDR3 is TGTGCCAGCAGCTCGGGGCGCACCTACGAGCAGTACTTC. It encodes CASSSGRTYEQYF.

CDR3 amino acids: CASSLWLFHEQFF. The CDR3 DNA is TGCGCCAGCAGCTTGTGGCTCTTCCATGAGCAGTTCTTC. The rearrangement joins TRBV5-1 to TRBJ2-1; D gene ambiguous. CDR1 is SGHRS and CDR2 is YFSETQ in the germline V gene. V was shortened by 1 base and J by 8 bases, with 10 bases between the two germline ends. The CDR3 has 13 amino acids.

The chain joins TRBV7-9 to TRBJ2-2; D gene unclear. Trimming left V 6 bases short and J 6 bases short, with 5 bases between. This CDR3 is 11 amino acids long. The germline gives CDR1 SEHNR, CDR2 FQNEAQ (reference sequence). Here the CDR3 DNA reads TGTGCCAGCAGAAAGGCCGGGGAGCTGTTTTTT. Translating it yields CASRKAGELFF.

The V and J genes are TRBV30 and TRBJ1-2; the match to TRBD1 covers 9 bases. J was trimmed by 6 bases and V by 0 bases; bases with no gene match: 2. The V gene's germline CDR1 is GTSNPN and CDR2 SVGIG (reference sequence). This CDR3 is built from 13 residues. CDR3 sequence: CAWSVWTGDGYTF. CDR3 nucleotide sequence: TGTGCCTGGAGTGTCTGGACAGGGGATGGCTACACCTTC.